Below, 31 T cell receptor beta chains from the same sample are listed, as sequenced in a study of T cells after posttransplantation cyclophosphamide. Cyclophosphamide on days +3 and +4 followed busulfan-fludarabine conditioning and a marrow graft. Assay used: immunoSEQ multiplex PCR; TCRdb lists only in-frame clones, some missing. The repertoire holds some 43,000 clones, with less than 95% as singletons. Sequencing used PBMCs, obtained just over 60 days after allogeneic stem cell transplant with posttransplant cyclophosphamide. The source is a male patient over 55 who received an allogeneic stem cell transplant from a related donor and was CMV-positive. Part of the T cell pool may stem from the graft donor.

The V and J genes are TRBV4-1 and TRBJ1-2; TRBD1 agrees at 12 bases. The CDR3 runs to 16 residues. CDR1 and CDR2 (germline): MGHRA, YSYEKL. Unmatched junction bases numbered 3, after V lost 0 bases and J lost 4 bases. The CDR3 DNA sequence: TGCGCCAGCAGCCAAGATGGGACAGGGGGCTTCTATGGCTACACCTTC. Its protein is CASSQDGTGGFYGYTF.

V and J are TRBV19 and TRBJ2-5; a possible D gene is TRBD2 (5 bases). V lost 6 bases and J lost 5, with 13 bases in between. This CDR3 region has 13 residues. Germline loops: CDR1 LNHDA, CDR2 SQIVND (reference sequence). CDR3 DNA sequence: TGTGCCAGTAGGCGCGGGCCCGAGGAGACCCAGTACTTC. Protein: CASRRGPEETQYF.

This clone occurred once. The chain is built from TRBV6-6 and TRBJ2-7; 13 nucleotides match TRBD2. CDR1 is MNHNY, CDR2 SVGAGI, per germline (reference sequence). The J segment lost 3 bases and the V segment lost 7 bases, leaving 3 bases of the junction unmatched. This CDR3 has 14 residues. The CDR3 sequence is CASNRLAGGYEQYV. CDR3 DNA: TGTGCCAGCAATAGACTAGCGGGGGGCTACGAGCAGTACGTC.

This chain joins TRBV10-3 and TRBJ2-1; 9 positions agree with TRBD1. The length of the CDR3 is 16 residues. Trimming at V came to 3 bases and at J to 2 bases, leaving 5 bases not matched to a gene. Looked up from germline, CDR1 is ENHRY and CDR2 is SYGVKD. CDR3 in DNA: TGTGCCATCAGTGATTCCAACAGGGGGCCCTACAATGAGCAGTTCTTC. It encodes CAISDSNRGPYNEQFF.

The chain combines TRBV4-1 with TRBJ2-6; D is uncertain. V gave up 3 bases and J gave up 0 bases, with 9 bases separating them. The germline V gene has CDR1 MGHRA and CDR2 YSYEKL. This CDR3 contains 16 residues. The CDR3 protein is CASSHGLSSGANVLTF. As DNA, the CDR3 is TGCGCCAGCAGCCACGGGTTATCCTCTGGGGCCAACGTCCTGACTTTC.

This chain links TRBV5-8 with TRBJ2-5; 9 bases line up with TRBD2. The CDR3 loop spans 15 amino acids. J gave up 2 bases and V 4 bases, and 6 bases lay outside the gene matches. Germline V gene lookup returns CDR1 SGHTS and CDR2 YDEGEE. This CDR3 is CASSPRLAAQETQYF. For the CDR3, the DNA is TGTGCCAGCAGCCCAAGACTAGCGGCACAAGAGACCCAGTACTTC.

Regarding this clone: Relative to the germline gene, one junction end is altered; a read error may explain this. Different DNA sequences within this sample yield the same CDR3. This chain connects TRBV29-1 to TRBJ1-1; TRBD1 is a possible D gene (6 bases). The CDR3 contains 11 residues. Germline-derived CDR1 and CDR2 are SQVTM and ANQGSEA. CDR3 DNA sequence: TGTAGCGTTGAGGACAGCACTGAAGCTTTCTTT. Protein: CSVEDSTEAFF. Full variable domain (outside the CDR3, taken from reference TRBV29-1 and TRBJ1-1): SAVISQKPSRDICQRGTSLTIQCQVDSQVTMMFWYRQQPGQSLTLIATANQGSEATYESGFVIDKFPISRPNLTFSTLTVSNMSPEDSSIYLCSVEDSTEAFFGQGTRLTVV.

CDR3 DNA sequence: TGTGCCAGCAGTGACCGACAGACATGGGAGCCCCAGCATTTT. It yields the protein CASSDRQTWEPQHF. This chain uses TRBV6-5 with TRBJ1-5, with a tentative D call TRBD1 (5 bases). Trimming left V 5 bases short and J 8 bases short, with 16 bases between. CDR1 is MNHEY and CDR2 is SVGAGI in the germline V gene. This CDR3 is 14 amino acids long.

The chain recombines TRBV5-5 with TRBJ1-2; 8 bases align to TRBD1. Unmatched junction bases numbered 12, after V lost 0 bases and J lost 8 bases. In germline, CDR1 is SGHKS, CDR2 YYEKEE (reference sequence). The length of the CDR3 is 16 residues. The CDR3 DNA reads as TGTGCCAGCAGCTTGGCGGGGGCGGGACAGGAGGAGGGCTACACCTTC. This sequence encodes CASSLAGAGQEEGYTF.

The chain employs TRBV19 and TRBJ2-5, with D hard to call. Germline CDR1 and CDR2: LNHDA and SQIVND (reference sequence). The CDR3 spans 13 residues. Trimming removed 6 bases from V and 2 bases from J, with 10 bases in between. The chain's CDR3 is CASRMGRQETQYF. Here the CDR3 DNA reads TGTGCCAGTAGGATGGGCCGACAAGAGACCCAGTACTTC.

The V gene is TRBV9, the J gene TRBJ2-1; TRBD2 matches 10 bases. The CDR3 is 16 amino acids. The junction had 7 bases not matched to a gene; V was cut back by 0 bases and J by 7 bases. Germline V gives CDR1 SGDLS, CDR2 YYNGEE. The CDR3 bases are TGTGCCAGCAGCGTAGGGTCAGCGGGGGGGTGGAATGAGCAGTTCTTC. Translating it yields CASSVGSAGGWNEQFF. The whole variable domain, remainder taken from reference TRBV9 and TRBJ2-1, is DSGVTQTPKHLITATGQRVTLRCSPRSGDLSVYWYQQSLDQGLQFLIQYYNGEERAKGNILERFSAQQFPDLHSELNLSSLELGDSALYFCASSVGSAGGWNEQFFGPGTRLTVL.

This chain connects TRBV9 to TRBJ1-4, with no clear D. Trimming pared 4 bases from V and 0 bases from J, leaving 7 bases between. This CDR3 contains 14 residues. Per germline, CDR1 SGDLS and CDR2 YYNGEE. For the CDR3, the DNA is TGTGCCAGCAGCTTATCTGCAACTAATGAAAAACTGTTTTTT. Protein: CASSLSATNEKLFF.

The rearrangement uses TRBV5-1 and TRBJ1-2; weak D call: TRBD1 (6 bases). Trimming removed 1 base from V and 3 bases from J, with 16 bases in between. CDR3 length equals 16 residues. Germline assignment: CDR1 SGHRS and CDR2 YFSETQ. The CDR3, as DNA: TGCGCCAGCAGCTTGTCTCAGATGCAGGGGTACTATGGCTACACCTTC. Translation gives CASSLSQMQGYYGYTF. Complete variable domain (other parts from reference TRBV5-1 and TRBJ1-2): KAGVTQTPRYLIKTRGQQVTLSCSPISGHRSVSWYQQTPGQGLQFLFEYFSETQRNKGNFPGRFSGRQFSNSRSEMNVSTLELGDSALYLCASSLSQMQGYYGYTFGSGTRLTVV.

The table lists this clone with a few counts. Written as DNA, the CDR3 is TGTGCCAGCAGTGAATATTGGACAGACCAAAACTATGGCTACACCTTC. Its protein product is CASSEYWTDQNYGYTF. The chain joins TRBV25-1 to TRBJ1-2; D is possibly TRBD1 (6 bases). CDR1 and CDR2 from the germline V gene are MGHDK and SYGVNS. The CDR3 has 16 amino acids. V was cut by 0 bases and J by 2 bases, with 13 bases left in between.

This clone was picked up a small number of times. The gene calls are TRBV2 and TRBJ1-4; tentative D call: TRBD1 (5 bases). Germline loops: CDR1 SNHLY, CDR2 FYNNEI. This CDR3 spans 16 amino acids. V was pared by 3 bases and J by 4 bases, with 15 bases between. The CDR3 reads CASSDGVGDYNEKLFF. The CDR3, as DNA: TGTGCCAGCAGTGACGGGGTGGGGGACTATAATGAAAAACTGTTTTTT.

The V call is TRBV19, the J call TRBJ2-5; no clear D gene. Germline V CDR1 and CDR2: LNHDA, SQIVND (reference sequence). The V end lost 1 base, the J end lost 2 bases, and 8 bases lay between the germline ends. The CDR3 runs to 14 residues. The CDR3 loop reads CASSIGALQETQYF. For the CDR3, the DNA is TGTGCCAGTAGTATAGGGGCCCTACAAGAGACCCAGTACTTC.

The rearrangement joins TRBV28 to TRBJ1-1; no definite D call. CDR1 MDHEN and CDR2 SYDVKM come from the germline V gene. The CDR3 length is 16 residues. The V gene lost 4 bases and the J gene lost 6 bases, with 21 bases spanning the gap. The CDR3 sequence is CASSSTTGSYFAEAFF. CDR3 nucleotides: TGTGCCAGCAGTTCTACAACCGGGTCCTATTTTGCTGAAGCTTTCTTT.

DNA of the CDR3: TGTGCCACCAGCAGAGAAACAGGGTCTGGGTCCGGCTACACCTTC. It is translated as CATSRETGSGSGYTF. The J gene is TRBJ1-2, the V gene TRBV15; weak D call: TRBD1 (6 bases). V was shortened by 0 bases and J by 8 bases, with 16 bases between the two germline ends. Germline V gene data show CDR1 as LNHNV and CDR2 as YYDKDF (reference sequence). The CDR3 totals 15 residues.

This clone was seen a handful of times. CDR3 nucleotide sequence: TGTGCCAGTAGCAGGACTAGCGGGGGCCACGGGGGCACAGATACGCAGTATTTT. Residues: CASSRTSGGHGGTDTQYF. The chain uses TRBV19 and TRBJ2-3; TRBD2 matches at 13 bases. V trimming: 6 bases; J trimming: 1 base; junction bases outside the gene matches: 10. This CDR3 has 18 amino acids. Per the germline V gene, CDR1 is LNHDA and CDR2 is SQIVND (reference sequence).

The rearrangement joins TRBV19 to TRBJ1-1, with 7 bases identical to TRBD1. The CDR3 loop spans 15 amino acids. The germline CDR1 and CDR2 sequences are LNHDA and SQIVND (reference sequence). With V trimmed by 5 bases and J by 1 base, 7 bases remained unmatched. This CDR3 is CASSVDRAGNTEAFF. In DNA form, the CDR3 reads TGTGCCAGTAGTGTCGACAGGGCCGGGAACACTGAAGCTTTCTTT.

V usage is TRBV7-9 and J usage is TRBJ1-2; TRBD1 agrees at 7 bases. In germline, CDR1 is SEHNR, CDR2 FQNEAQ (reference sequence). V lost 6 bases to trimming and J lost 3 bases; unmatched junction nucleotides: 7. This CDR3 comprises 14 residues. DNA of the CDR3: TGTGCCAGCAGTCTGACAGGGACCGACTATGGCTACACCTTC. Translated: CASSLTGTDYGYTF.

This clone was recorded only once. V and J are TRBV7-9 and TRBJ1-2; D call uncertain. Trimming took off 8 bases at V and 4 bases at J, with 8 bases between the two ends. The germline V gene has CDR1 SEHNR and CDR2 FQNEAQ (reference sequence). The CDR3 has 11 amino acids. CDR3 protein: CASGRLYGYTF. The CDR3 nucleotides are TGTGCCAGCGGAAGACTCTATGGCTACACCTTC.

The rearrangement uses TRBV19 and TRBJ1-2; TRBD1 aligns across 8 bases. Germline V gene lookup returns CDR1 LNHDA and CDR2 SQIVND (reference sequence). The V segment lost 10 bases and the J segment 3 bases; nucleotides outside the gene matches: 4. The CDR3 runs 12 residues. For the CDR3, the DNA is TGTGCCACTTCGGACAGGGACTATGGCTACACCTTC. Amino acid sequence: CATSDRDYGYTF.

The V call is TRBV10-1, the J call TRBJ2-3; the match to TRBD2 covers 9 bases. The V gene end was trimmed by 2 bases and the J gene end by 9 bases; junction bases not matched to a gene: 15. CDR1 and CDR2 from the germline V gene are WNHNN and SYGVQD (reference sequence). The CDR3 extends over 17 amino acids. CDR3 region: CASSERASGAERRTQYF. CDR3 bases: TGCGCCAGCAGTGAGAGGGCTAGCGGGGCCGAAAGACGGACGCAGTATTTT.

The chain uses TRBV4-2 and TRBJ2-3, with 9 bases fitting TRBD2. There are 16 residues in the CDR3. Germline V gene lookup returns CDR1 LGHNA and CDR2 YNFKEQ. V gave up 0 bases and J gave up 7 bases; unmatched junction bases: 8. CDR3 protein: CASSQDLRGGTHTQYF. CDR3 bases: TGTGCCAGCAGCCAAGATTTGCGGGGGGGCACCCATACGCAGTATTTT.

V is TRBV5-6 and J is TRBJ1-1; 10 bases match TRBD1. This CDR3 has 15 residues. From germline, CDR1 is SGHDT and CDR2 YYEEEE. V shed 0 bases and J 3 bases; nucleotides not matched to a gene: 2. CDR3 region: CASSLGQGAYTEAFF. In nucleotides, the CDR3 is TGTGCCAGCAGCTTGGGACAGGGGGCTTACACTGAAGCTTTCTTT.

This chain links TRBV29-1 with TRBJ2-7; 8 positions agree with TRBD1. Trimming at V came to 4 bases and at J to 4 bases, leaving 12 bases not matched to a gene. The CDR3 extends over 15 amino acids. The germline CDR1 and CDR2 sequences are SQVTM and ANQGSEA. Here the CDR3 reads CSVVLPRQGYYEQYF. The CDR3 DNA is TGCAGCGTTGTACTCCCCCGACAGGGGTATTACGAGCAGTACTTC.

This clone was observed a single time. The CDR3 is CASSGSLDQPQHF. The CDR3 nucleotides are TGTGCCAGCAGCGGGAGTTTGGATCAGCCCCAGCATTTT. The gene calls are TRBV2 and TRBJ1-5, with D uncertain. Germline CDR1 and CDR2: SNHLY and FYNNEI. This CDR3 is built from 13 residues. Trimming took off 6 bases at V and 5 bases at J, with 11 bases between the two ends.

The chain recombines TRBV7-6 with TRBJ2-7; D perhaps matches TRBD2 (7 bases). Per germline, CDR1 SGHVS and CDR2 FNYEAQ. CDR3 length: 15 residues. V was clipped by 1 base and J by 7 bases, with 17 bases between them. The CDR3 DNA follows: TGTGCCAGCAGCTTAGTACAGGGCGAGGGGGGGGAGCAGTACTTC. It codes for CASSLVQGEGGEQYF.

The chain uses TRBV6-1 and TRBJ1-1, with D maybe TRBD1 (6 bases). V lost 2 bases and J 4 bases, leaving 14 bases between the germline ends. The CDR3 has 15 amino acids. From germline, CDR1 is MNHNS and CDR2 SASEGT. The CDR3 spells CASSESFGGLTEAFF. The CDR3 DNA is TGTGCCAGCAGTGAATCATTCGGGGGGCTCACTGAAGCTTTCTTT.

This clone was picked up a small number of times. The chain employs TRBV5-4 and TRBJ1-1; D gene uncertain. V lost 3 bases to trimming and J lost 1 base, with 7 bases between them. The CDR3 spans 13 residues. Germline CDR1 reads SGHNT; CDR2 reads YYREEE (reference sequence). The CDR3 is CASSSGSNTEAFF. Written as DNA, the CDR3 is TGTGCCAGCAGCTCCGGGTCGAACACTGAAGCTTTCTTT.